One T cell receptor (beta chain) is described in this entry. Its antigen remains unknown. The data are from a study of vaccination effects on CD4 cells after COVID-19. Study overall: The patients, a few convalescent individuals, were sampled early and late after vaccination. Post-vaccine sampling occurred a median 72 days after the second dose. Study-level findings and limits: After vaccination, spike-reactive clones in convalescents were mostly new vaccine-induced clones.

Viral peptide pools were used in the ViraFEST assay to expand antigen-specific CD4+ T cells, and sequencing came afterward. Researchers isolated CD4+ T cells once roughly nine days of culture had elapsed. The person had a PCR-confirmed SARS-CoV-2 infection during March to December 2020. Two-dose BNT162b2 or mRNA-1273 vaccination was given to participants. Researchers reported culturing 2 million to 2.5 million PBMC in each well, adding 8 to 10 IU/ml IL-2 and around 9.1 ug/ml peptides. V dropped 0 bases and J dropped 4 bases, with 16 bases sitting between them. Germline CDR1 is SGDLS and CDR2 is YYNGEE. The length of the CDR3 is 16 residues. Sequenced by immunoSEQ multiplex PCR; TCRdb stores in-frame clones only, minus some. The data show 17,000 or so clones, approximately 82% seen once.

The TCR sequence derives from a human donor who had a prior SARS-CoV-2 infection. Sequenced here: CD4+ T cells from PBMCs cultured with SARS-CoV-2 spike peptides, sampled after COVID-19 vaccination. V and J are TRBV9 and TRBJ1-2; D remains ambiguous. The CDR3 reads CASSVGFGFLGYGYTF. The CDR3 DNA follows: TGTGCCAGCAGCGTAGGATTCGGCTTCCTAGGCTATGGCTACACCTTC. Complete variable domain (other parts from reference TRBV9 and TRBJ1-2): DSGVTQTPKHLITATGQRVTLRCSPRSGDLSVYWYQQSLDQGLQFLIQYYNGEERAKGNILERFSAQQFPDLHSELNLSSLELGDSALYFCASSVGFGFLGYGYTFGSGTRLTVV.